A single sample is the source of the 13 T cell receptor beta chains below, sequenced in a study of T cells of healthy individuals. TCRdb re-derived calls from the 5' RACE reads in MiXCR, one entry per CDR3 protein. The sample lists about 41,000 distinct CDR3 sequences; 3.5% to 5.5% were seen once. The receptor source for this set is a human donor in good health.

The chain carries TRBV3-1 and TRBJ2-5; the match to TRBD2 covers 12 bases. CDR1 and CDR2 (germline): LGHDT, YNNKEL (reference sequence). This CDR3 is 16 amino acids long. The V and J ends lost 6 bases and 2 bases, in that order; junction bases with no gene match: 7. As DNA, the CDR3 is TGTGCCAGCAGAGAGACTAGCGGGGGCCTACAAGAGACCCAGTACTTC. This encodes CASRETSGGLQETQYF.

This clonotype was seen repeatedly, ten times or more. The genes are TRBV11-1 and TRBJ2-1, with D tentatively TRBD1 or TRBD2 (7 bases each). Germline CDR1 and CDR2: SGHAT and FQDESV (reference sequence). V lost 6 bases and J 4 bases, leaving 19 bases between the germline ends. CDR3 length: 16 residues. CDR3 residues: CASRSRGPGGYNEQFF. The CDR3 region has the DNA TGTGCCAGCAGATCGCGGGGGCCAGGGGGGTACAATGAGCAGTTCTTC.

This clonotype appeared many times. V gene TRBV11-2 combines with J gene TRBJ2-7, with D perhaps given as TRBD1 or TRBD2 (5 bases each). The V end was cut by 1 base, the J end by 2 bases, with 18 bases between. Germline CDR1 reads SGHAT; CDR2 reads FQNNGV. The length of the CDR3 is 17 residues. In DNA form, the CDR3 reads TGTGCCAGCAGCTTAGTGGGGACGACCGAACCGACCTACGAGCAGTACTTC. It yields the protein CASSLVGTTEPTYEQYF. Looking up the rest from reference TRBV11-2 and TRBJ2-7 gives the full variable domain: EAGVAQSPRYKIIEKRQSVAFWCNPISGHATLYWYQQILGQGPKLLIQFQNNGVVDDSQLPKDRFSAERLKGVDSTLKIQPAKLEDSAVYLCASSLVGTTEPTYEQYFGPGTRLTVT.

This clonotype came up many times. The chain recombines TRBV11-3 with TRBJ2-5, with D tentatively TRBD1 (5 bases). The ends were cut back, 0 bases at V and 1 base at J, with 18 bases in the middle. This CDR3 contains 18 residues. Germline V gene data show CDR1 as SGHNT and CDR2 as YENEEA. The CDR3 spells CASSLDGLNRQIQETQYF. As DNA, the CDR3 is TGTGCCAGCAGCTTAGACGGCCTAAACCGACAGATCCAAGAGACCCAGTACTTC.

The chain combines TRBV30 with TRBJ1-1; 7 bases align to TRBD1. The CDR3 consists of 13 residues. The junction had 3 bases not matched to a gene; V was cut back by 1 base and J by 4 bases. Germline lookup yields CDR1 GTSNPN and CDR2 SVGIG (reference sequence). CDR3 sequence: CAWSDHRGTEAFF. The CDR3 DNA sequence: TGTGCCTGGAGTGATCACAGGGGCACTGAAGCTTTCTTT.

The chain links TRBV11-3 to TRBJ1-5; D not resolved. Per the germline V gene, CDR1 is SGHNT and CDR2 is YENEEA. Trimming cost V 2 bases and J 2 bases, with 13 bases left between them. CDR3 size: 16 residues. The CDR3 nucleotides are TGTGCCAGCAGCTTAAGGGCGGTACGAGGCAATCAGCCCCAGCATTTT. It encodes CASSLRAVRGNQPQHF.

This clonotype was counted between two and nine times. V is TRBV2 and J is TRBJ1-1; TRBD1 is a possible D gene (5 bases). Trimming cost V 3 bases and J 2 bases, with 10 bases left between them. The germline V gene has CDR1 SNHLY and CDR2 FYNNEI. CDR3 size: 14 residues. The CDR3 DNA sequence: TGTGCCAGCAGTGATGGGGGAATCAACACTGAAGCTTTCTTT. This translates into CASSDGGINTEAFF.

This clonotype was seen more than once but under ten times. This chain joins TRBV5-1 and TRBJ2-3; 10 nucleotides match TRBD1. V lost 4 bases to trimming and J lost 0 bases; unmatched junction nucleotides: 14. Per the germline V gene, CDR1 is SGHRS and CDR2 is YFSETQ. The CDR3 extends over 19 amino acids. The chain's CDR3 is CASSPRGDRGFTSTDTQYF. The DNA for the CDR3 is TGCGCCAGCAGCCCCAGGGGGGACAGGGGATTCACGAGCACAGATACGCAGTATTTT. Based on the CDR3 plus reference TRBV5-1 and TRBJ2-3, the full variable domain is KAGVTQTPRYLIKTRGQQVTLSCSPISGHRSVSWYQQTPGQGLQFLFEYFSETQRNKGNFPGRFSGRQFSNSRSEMNVSTLELGDSALYLCASSPRGDRGFTSTDTQYFGPGTRLTVL.

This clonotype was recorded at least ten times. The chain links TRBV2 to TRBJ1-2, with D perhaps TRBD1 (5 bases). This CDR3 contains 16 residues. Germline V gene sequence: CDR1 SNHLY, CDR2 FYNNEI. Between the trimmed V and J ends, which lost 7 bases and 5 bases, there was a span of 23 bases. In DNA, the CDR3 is TGTGCCAGCAAGGGGACCACCTTTAGCCAATTTTATGGCTACACCTTC. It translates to CASKGTTFSQFYGYTF.

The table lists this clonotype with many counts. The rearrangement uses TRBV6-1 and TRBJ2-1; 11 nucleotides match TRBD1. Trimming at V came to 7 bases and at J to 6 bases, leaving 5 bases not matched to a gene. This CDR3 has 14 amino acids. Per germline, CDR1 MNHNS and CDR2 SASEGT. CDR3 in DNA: TGTGCCAGCAAGCAGGGGACAGGGGGCAATGAGCAGTTCTTC. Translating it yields CASKQGTGGNEQFF.

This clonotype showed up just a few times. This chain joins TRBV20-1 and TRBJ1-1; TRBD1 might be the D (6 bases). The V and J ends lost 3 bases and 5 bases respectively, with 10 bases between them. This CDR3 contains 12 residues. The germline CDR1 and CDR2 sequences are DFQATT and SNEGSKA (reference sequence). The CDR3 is CSASTGRTEAFF. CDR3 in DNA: TGCAGTGCTAGTACAGGGAGAACTGAAGCTTTCTTT.

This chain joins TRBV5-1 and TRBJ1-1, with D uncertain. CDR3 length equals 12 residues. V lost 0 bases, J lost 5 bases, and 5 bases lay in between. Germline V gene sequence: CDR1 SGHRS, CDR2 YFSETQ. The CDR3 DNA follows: TGCGCCAGCAGCTTGGATTTTACTGAAGCTTTCTTT. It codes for CASSLDFTEAFF.

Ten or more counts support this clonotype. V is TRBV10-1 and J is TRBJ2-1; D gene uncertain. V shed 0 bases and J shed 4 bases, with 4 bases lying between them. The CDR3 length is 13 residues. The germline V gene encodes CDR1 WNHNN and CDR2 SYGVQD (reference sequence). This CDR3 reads CASSESGYNEQFF. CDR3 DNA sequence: TGCGCCAGCAGTGAGTCGGGGTACAATGAGCAGTTCTTC.